Listed below are T cell receptor beta chains from one sample, sequenced in a study of metastatic and nonmetastatic thyroid tumors. With MiXCR, TCRdb reprocessed the PCR reads. This table has fewer than 40,000 clones, 18% appearing once. Sequenced material: tumor tissue. The origin of the receptors is a female donor with papillary thyroid cancer or a benign thyroid nodule (not recorded which). Some clones in this sample may be carry-over from other donors' samples. Both conserved end residues are part of each CDR3. D genes are given only for firm matches. Some rows have no size entry. The others give once, few or many, or a class for an expanded clone.

J gene: TRBJ2-5; clone size: many; D gene: TRBD2; V gene: TRBV30; CDR3 protein: CAWSGGLAEETQYF; CDR3 DNA: TGTGCCTGGAGTGGGGGACTAGCGGAAGAGACCCAGTACTTC
J gene: TRBJ1-6; clone size: few; D gene: -; V gene: TRBV28; CDR3 protein: CASSPREGYYDSPLHF; CDR3 DNA: TGTGCCAGCAGTCCTCGGGAAGGGTACTATGATTCACCCCTCCACTTT
J gene: TRBJ1-5; clone size: many; D gene: -; V gene: TRBV27; CDR3 protein: CASSLSLGGRQPQHF; CDR3 DNA: TGTGCCAGCAGTTTATCGTTAGGCGGCCGGCAGCCCCAGCATTTT
J gene: TRBJ1-4; clone size: many; D gene: -; V gene: TRBV7-9; CDR3 protein: CASSLGAGLSEKLFF; CDR3 DNA: TGTGCCAGCAGCTTAGGGGCAGGGTTAAGTGAAAAACTGTTTTTT
J gene: TRBJ2-7; clone size: -; D gene: -; V gene: TRBV6-2/TRBV6-3; CDR3 protein: CASRRLDYEQYF; CDR3 DNA: TGTGCCAGCAGACGGCTAGACTACGAGCAGTACTTC
J gene: TRBJ2-7; clone size: many; D gene: TRBD2; V gene: TRBV5-1; CDR3 protein: CASRTSGSEKQYF; CDR3 DNA: TGCGCCAGCAGGACTAGCGGGAGTGAAAAGCAGTACTTC
J gene: TRBJ2-4; clone size: many; D gene: TRBD1; V gene: TRBV4-1; CDR3 protein: CASKETGGAVWWF; CDR3 DNA: TGCGCCAGCAAGGAGACAGGGGGCGCGGTGTGGTGGTTC
J gene: TRBJ1-5; clone size: many; D gene: -; V gene: TRBV2; CDR3 protein: CASSEDMAQPQHF; CDR3 DNA: TGTGCCAGCAGTGAAGACATGGCCCAGCCCCAGCATTTT
J gene: TRBJ1-1; clone size: -; D gene: -; V gene: TRBV5-5; CDR3 protein: CASSLGGRGAMTEAFF; CDR3 DNA: TGTGCCAGCAGCTTGGGGGGTCGTGGGGCGATGACTGAAGCTTTCTTT
J gene: TRBJ1-5; clone size: many; D gene: -; V gene: TRBV6-1; CDR3 protein: CASSASQVNWQPQHF; CDR3 DNA: TGTGCCAGCAGCGCCTCACAGGTCAACTGGCAGCCCCAGCATTTT
J gene: TRBJ2-1; clone size: many; D gene: -; V gene: TRBV7-2; CDR3 protein: CASSWVGEQFF; CDR3 DNA: TGTGCCAGCAGCTGGGTCGGTGAGCAGTTCTTC
J gene: TRBJ1-2; clone size: -; D gene: -; V gene: TRBV6-2/TRBV6-3; CDR3 protein: CASRVVESLRGYTF; CDR3 DNA: TGTGCCAGCAGGGTAGTCGAGTCCCTCCGTGGCTACACCTTC
J gene: TRBJ2-3; clone size: many; D gene: -; V gene: TRBV11-2; CDR3 protein: CASSLLITVLTDTQYF; CDR3 DNA: TGTGCCAGCAGCTTACTTATAACAGTTCTAACGGATACGCAGTATTTT
J gene: TRBJ2-7; clone size: -; D gene: -; V gene: TRBV4-2; CDR3 protein: CASSQGTDTSYEQYF; CDR3 DNA: TGTGCCAGCAGCCAAGGGACCGACACTTCCTACGAGCAGTACTTC
J gene: TRBJ2-2; clone size: many; D gene: TRBD2; V gene: TRBV12-3/TRBV12-4; CDR3 protein: CASSFLAGANTGELFF; CDR3 DNA: TGTGCCAGCAGTTTCCTAGCGGGGGCGAACACCGGGGAGCTGTTTTTT
J gene: TRBJ2-7; clone size: -; D gene: -; V gene: TRBV28; CDR3 protein: CASSLLWTVSSYEQYF; CDR3 DNA: TGTGCCAGCAGTTTGCTCTGGACAGTGTCGTCCTACGAGCAGTACTTC
J gene: TRBJ2-5; clone size: -; D gene: -; V gene: TRBV20-1; CDR3 protein: CSARDLAWSIQETQYF; CDR3 DNA: TGCAGTGCTAGAGATTTAGCGTGGTCAATCCAAGAGACCCAGTACTTC
J gene: TRBJ2-7; clone size: many; D gene: -; V gene: TRBV19; CDR3 protein: CASGGRAEQYF; CDR3 DNA: TGTGCCAGTGGCGGCAGGGCCGAGCAGTACTTC
J gene: TRBJ1-5; clone size: few; D gene: -; V gene: TRBV6-1; CDR3 protein: CASIPVPFSNQSQHF; CDR3 DNA: TGTGCCAGCATACCAGTTCCCTTTAGCAATCAGTCCCAGCATTTT
J gene: TRBJ2-1; clone size: -; D gene: -; V gene: TRBV11-2; CDR3 protein: CASSLERTPYNEQFF; CDR3 DNA: TGTGCCAGCAGCTTAGAAAGGACTCCCTACAATGAGCAGTTCTTC
J gene: TRBJ2-1; clone size: many; D gene: -; V gene: TRBV9; CDR3 protein: CASSVGFNEQFF; CDR3 DNA: TGTGCCAGCAGCGTTGGTTTCAATGAGCAGTTCTTC
J gene: TRBJ1-4; clone size: -; D gene: -; V gene: TRBV5-1; CDR3 protein: CAGSLTGTAVQGGEKLFF; CDR3 DNA: TGCGCCGGCAGCTTGACCGGTACCGCAGTACAGGGTGGTGAAAAACTGTTTTTT
J gene: TRBJ2-2; clone size: -; D gene: -; V gene: TRBV27; CDR3 protein: CASSDTNWLLFF; CDR3 DNA: TGTGCCAGCAGCGATACAAACTGGTTGCTGTTTTTT
J gene: TRBJ2-3; clone size: -; D gene: TRBD1; V gene: TRBV30; CDR3 protein: CAWSVRQGVTDTQYF; CDR3 DNA: TGTGCCTGGAGTGTAAGACAGGGAGTAACAGATACGCAGTATTTT
J gene: TRBJ2-1; clone size: many; D gene: TRBD1; V gene: TRBV6-1; CDR3 protein: CASSPGTGYNEQFF; CDR3 DNA: TGTGCCAGCAGCCCCGGGACAGGGTACAATGAGCAGTTCTTC
J gene: TRBJ2-1; clone size: -; D gene: TRBD2; V gene: TRBV6-2/TRBV6-3; CDR3 protein: CASSRWTSGKNEQFF; CDR3 DNA: TGTGCCAGCAGTCGGTGGACTAGCGGGAAGAATGAGCAGTTCTTC
J gene: TRBJ1-2; clone size: many; D gene: -; V gene: TRBV6-1; CDR3 protein: CASSEVGYGYTF; CDR3 DNA: TGTGCCAGCAGTGAAGTCGGCTATGGCTACACCTTC
J gene: TRBJ1-3; clone size: -; D gene: -; V gene: TRBV9; CDR3 protein: CASSPESSGNTIYF; CDR3 DNA: TGTGCCAGCAGCCCGGAGAGCTCTGGAAACACCATATATTTT
J gene: TRBJ2-1; clone size: many; D gene: -; V gene: TRBV15; CDR3 protein: CATSRDSWGTYNEQFF; CDR3 DNA: TGTGCCACCAGCAGAGATTCATGGGGGACCTACAATGAGCAGTTCTTC
J gene: TRBJ1-4; clone size: many; D gene: -; V gene: TRBV18; CDR3 protein: CASSRRAGDEKLFF; CDR3 DNA: TGTGCCAGCTCACGGAGGGCTGGAGATGAAAAACTGTTTTTT
J gene: TRBJ1-1; clone size: many; D gene: -; V gene: TRBV10-3; CDR3 protein: CAIGQNMNTEAFF; CDR3 DNA: TGTGCCATTGGACAGAACATGAACACTGAAGCTTTCTTT
J gene: TRBJ2-2; clone size: many; D gene: TRBD1; V gene: TRBV4-2; CDR3 protein: CASSQQGAQAGELFF; CDR3 DNA: TGTGCCAGCAGCCAACAGGGGGCTCAGGCCGGGGAGCTGTTTTTT
J gene: TRBJ1-2; clone size: -; D gene: -; V gene: TRBV7-2; CDR3 protein: CASSDYLERSYGYTF; CDR3 DNA: TGTGCCAGCAGCGACTACCTTGAACGGAGCTATGGCTACACCTTC
J gene: TRBJ2-3; clone size: -; D gene: -; V gene: TRBV6-1; CDR3 protein: CASSAKGEGDTQYF; CDR3 DNA: TGTGCCAGCAGTGCTAAAGGGGAAGGGGATACGCAGTATTTT
J gene: TRBJ1-1; clone size: medium-sized; D gene: TRBD1; V gene: TRBV28; CDR3 protein: CASSDRGRVEAFF; CDR3 DNA: TGTGCCAGCAGTGACAGGGGGCGAGTTGAAGCTTTCTTT
J gene: TRBJ1-5; clone size: many; D gene: -; V gene: TRBV6-1; CDR3 protein: CASSIPGENQPQHF; CDR3 DNA: TGTGCCAGCAGTATCCCAGGGGAGAATCAGCCCCAGCATTTT
J gene: TRBJ2-5; clone size: -; D gene: -; V gene: TRBV7-9; CDR3 protein: CASSLGQQPGGETQYF; CDR3 DNA: TGTGCCAGCAGCTTAGGACAACAGCCCGGAGGTGAGACCCAGTACTTC
J gene: TRBJ1-2; clone size: large; D gene: TRBD1; V gene: TRBV19; CDR3 protein: CASSPQGADGGGYTF; CDR3 DNA: TGTGCCAGTAGTCCCCAGGGGGCTGATGGTGGGGGCTACACCTTC
J gene: TRBJ2-7; clone size: many; D gene: TRBD1; V gene: TRBV7-9; CDR3 protein: CASSHPGQGYEQYF; CDR3 DNA: TGTGCCAGCAGCCACCCGGGACAGGGGTACGAGCAGTACTTC
J gene: TRBJ2-3; clone size: many; D gene: TRBD2; V gene: TRBV10-2; CDR3 protein: CASSPLASGGEGTQYF; CDR3 DNA: TGCGCCAGCAGTCCTCTCGCTAGCGGGGGGGAGGGTACGCAGTATTTT
J gene: TRBJ2-7; clone size: many; D gene: -; V gene: TRBV7-2; CDR3 protein: CASSLAPDPEQYF; CDR3 DNA: TGTGCCAGCAGCTTGGCTCCCGATCCCGAGCAGTACTTC
J gene: TRBJ1-2; clone size: -; D gene: -; V gene: TRBV20-1; CDR3 protein: CSARDQAARYYGYTF; CDR3 DNA: TGCAGTGCTAGAGATCAGGCAGCGAGATACTATGGCTACACCTTC
J gene: TRBJ2-3; clone size: few; D gene: TRBD2; V gene: TRBV25-1; CDR3 protein: CASSPRGLAGGPDTQYF; CDR3 DNA: TGTGCCAGCAGTCCCAGGGGACTAGCGGGGGGGCCAGATACGCAGTATTTT
J gene: TRBJ1-2; clone size: many; D gene: -; V gene: TRBV20-1; CDR3 protein: CSARGGVIRGGYTF; CDR3 DNA: TGCAGTGCTAGAGGGGGAGTTATTCGAGGGGGCTACACCTTC
J gene: TRBJ2-2; clone size: once; D gene: TRBD2; V gene: TRBV20-1; CDR3 protein: CSAMILGLAGGQGTWELFF; CDR3 DNA: TGCAGTGCTATGATACTCGGTCTAGCGGGAGGTCAGGGCACCTGGGAGCTGTTTTTT
J gene: TRBJ2-3; clone size: -; D gene: TRBD2; V gene: TRBV5-6; CDR3 protein: CASRRRTSGVEADTQYF; CDR3 DNA: TGTGCCAGCCGCAGAAGGACTAGCGGGGTCGAGGCAGATACGCAGTATTTT
J gene: TRBJ2-5; clone size: many; D gene: -; V gene: TRBV11-2; CDR3 protein: CASSLGIGETQYF; CDR3 DNA: TGTGCCAGCAGCTTAGGGATTGGAGAGACCCAGTACTTC
J gene: TRBJ2-1; clone size: -; D gene: TRBD2; V gene: TRBV11-2; CDR3 protein: CASSLVLAGVPNEQFF; CDR3 DNA: TGTGCCAGCAGCTTAGTCCTAGCGGGAGTCCCCAATGAGCAGTTCTTC
J gene: TRBJ2-7; clone size: -; D gene: TRBD1; V gene: TRBV20-1; CDR3 protein: CSEGRGQAYEQYF; CDR3 DNA: TGCAGTGAAGGACGCGGACAGGCCTACGAGCAGTACTTT
J gene: TRBJ2-7; clone size: medium-sized; D gene: -; V gene: TRBV6-1; CDR3 protein: CASSEPNPGRGQLEQYF; CDR3 DNA: TGTGCCAGCAGTGAACCTAACCCTGGCAGGGGCCAACTCGAGCAGTACTTC
J gene: TRBJ2-1; clone size: -; D gene: -; V gene: TRBV10-1; CDR3 protein: CASSADRFRPQVIF; CDR3 DNA: TGCGCCAGCAGTGCGGACAGATTTCGGCCCCAAGTGATCTTC